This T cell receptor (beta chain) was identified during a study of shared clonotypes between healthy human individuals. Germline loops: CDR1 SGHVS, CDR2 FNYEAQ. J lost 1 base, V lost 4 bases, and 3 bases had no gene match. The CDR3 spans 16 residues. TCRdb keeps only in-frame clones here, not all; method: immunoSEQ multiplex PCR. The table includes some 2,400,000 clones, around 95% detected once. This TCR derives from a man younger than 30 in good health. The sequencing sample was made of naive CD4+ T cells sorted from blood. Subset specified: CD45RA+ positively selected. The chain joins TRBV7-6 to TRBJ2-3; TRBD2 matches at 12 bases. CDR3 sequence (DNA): TGTGCCAGCAGCTCAGGGACTAGCGGGCGCACAGATACGCAGTATTTT. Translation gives CASSSGTSGRTDTQYF.